Presented here are 20 T cell receptor beta chains from one specimen sequenced in a study of response to subunit inactivated influenza vaccine. TCRdb called the RT-PCR reads again in MiXCR, with one record for every CDR3 protein. The sample lists approximately 500,000 distinct CDR3 sequences, under 30% occurring once. This same sample was also part of a study on T cells expressing NK-cell markers. Per that paper: Generation of TCR beta cDNA was performed by 5'RACE template switching incorporating UMIs.

Sequenced here: CD4+ T cells sorted from PBMCs, sampled about 13 days after vaccination. The receptors derive from a man aged 45-65 years who received an inactivated influenza vaccine.

This clonotype has more than one count but fewer than ten. The chain employs TRBV6-1 and TRBJ1-5, with D perhaps matching TRBD1 (6 bases). With 4 bases removed from V and 5 bases from J, the gap between germline ends came to 15 bases. The CDR3 is made up of 15 amino acids. Germline V CDR1 and CDR2: MNHNS, SASEGT. CDR3 in amino acids: CASSAPTGRDQPQHF. CDR3 nucleotide sequence: TGTGCCAGCAGTGCCCCGACAGGCCGGGATCAGCCCCAGCATTTT.

This clonotype has a handful of counts. The chain employs TRBV12-3 or TRBV12-4 and TRBJ1-1; D uncertain. The CDR3 sequence is 13 residues long. V was clipped by 7 bases and J by 1 base, with 10 bases between them. DNA of the CDR3: TGTGCCAGCACCACCAGCGGGAACACTGAAGCTTTCTTT. The encoded protein is CASTTSGNTEAFF.

This clonotype was seen a few times. The chain uses TRBV20-1 and TRBJ2-1, with TRBD1 as a possible D gene (5 bases). The V gene's germline CDR1 is DFQATT and CDR2 SNEGSKA (reference sequence). The CDR3 loop spans 14 amino acids. V lost 0 bases and J 5 bases, leaving 11 bases between the germline ends. Written as DNA, the CDR3 is TGCAGTGCTAGAGATGTTTTCAGGGACAATGAGCAGTTCTTC. This gives the protein CSARDVFRDNEQFF.

The count of this clonotype is one. V is TRBV7-8 and J is TRBJ2-4, with D possibly matching TRBD2 (6 bases). CDR3 length: 15 amino acids. The germline V and J ends were trimmed by 5 bases and 3 bases, with 14 bases remaining between them. Germline CDR1 reads SGHVS; CDR2 reads FQNEAQ. CDR3 nucleotide sequence: TGTGCCAGCAGCGACGCGGCGGGGCTCAAAAACATTCAGTACTTC. Its protein product is CASSDAAGLKNIQYF.

This clonotype was found a few times. This rearrangement joins TRBV6-2 or TRBV6-3 to TRBJ2-7; tentatively, D is TRBD1 (6 bases). Looked up from germline, CDR1 is MNHEY and CDR2 is SVGEGT. Trimming shortened V by 6 bases and J by 1 base, and 16 bases separated the two germline ends. The CDR3 has 15 residues. The CDR3 sequence: CASRPQGPNSYEQYF. DNA for the CDR3: TGTGCCAGCAGACCCCAGGGGCCCAATTCCTACGAGCAGTACTTC.

The chain uses TRBV28 and TRBJ2-7, with D perhaps being TRBD1 or TRBD2 (7 bases each). Trimming pared 8 bases from V and 6 bases from J, leaving 23 bases between. The CDR3 runs 15 residues. The V gene's germline CDR1 is MDHEN and CDR2 SYDVKM. The CDR3 DNA reads as TGTGCCAGCGAACGTGAGACAGGGAGGGGGGTCGAGCAGTACTTC. It encodes CASERETGRGVEQYF.

This clonotype was picked up many times. The chain combines TRBV5-1 with TRBJ1-1; a possible D gene is TRBD1 (5 bases). CDR3 size: 13 residues. CDR1 is SGHRS, CDR2 YFSETQ, per germline. Trimming took 4 bases from V and 0 from J, leaving 7 bases between them. CDR3 DNA: TGCGCCAGCAGCCGGGGCATGAACACTGAAGCTTTCTTT. Translation: CASSRGMNTEAFF.

This clonotype was counted ten times or more. V is TRBV10-3 and J is TRBJ2-2; D is ambiguous. CDR3 size: 12 residues. Trimming shortened V by 10 bases and J by 1 base, and 7 bases separated the two germline ends. CDR1 is ENHRY, CDR2 SYGVKD, per germline. The CDR3 is CATQGNTGELFF. DNA for the CDR3: TGTGCCACCCAAGGGAACACCGGGGAGCTGTTTTTT.

This chain links TRBV11-2 with TRBJ1-1; 8 bases are shared with TRBD1. After removal of 5 bases from V and 5 bases from J, the junction contained 25 bases not matched to a gene. Germline-derived CDR1 and CDR2 are SGHAT and FQNNGV. The CDR3 length is 20 residues. The CDR3: CASSPGAWTGPFKRGTEAFF. CDR3 DNA: TGTGCCAGCAGCCCCGGGGCGTGGACAGGGCCATTTAAGAGGGGGACTGAAGCTTTCTTT.

The chain combines TRBV12-3 or TRBV12-4 with TRBJ2-3; D gene ambiguous. V lost 3 bases to trimming and J lost 3 bases, with 10 bases between them. The CDR3 contains 14 residues. The CDR3 here is CASSLLGATDTQYF. For the CDR3, the DNA is TGTGCCAGCAGTTTGTTGGGTGCGACAGATACGCAGTATTTT.

This chain connects TRBV7-2 to TRBJ1-2; possible D gene TRBD1, 6 bases. This CDR3 comprises 16 residues. Germline V gene sequence: CDR1 SGHTA, CDR2 FQGNSA. V was cut by 4 bases and J by 0 bases, with 15 bases left in between. This CDR3 reads CASSSRGARANYGYTF. The CDR3 region has the DNA TGTGCCAGCAGCTCTAGGGGGGCTCGAGCTAACTATGGCTACACCTTC.

This clonotype appeared a few times. The chain links TRBV29-1 to TRBJ2-3; D gene uncertain. Germline assignment: CDR1 SQVTM and CDR2 ANQGSEA. This CDR3 comprises 13 residues. Trimming took 7 bases from V and 1 from J, leaving 12 bases between them. CDR3 protein: CSGRNSRTDTQYF. The CDR3 DNA follows: TGCAGCGGAAGGAACTCTCGCACAGATACGCAGTATTTT.

Only a few counts were recorded for this clonotype. The chain is built from TRBV20-1 and TRBJ1-2, with D perhaps matching TRBD1 (5 bases). Germline CDR1 reads DFQATT; CDR2 reads SNEGSKA (reference sequence). CDR3 length equals 11 residues. Trimming removed 2 bases at V and 7 bases at J, with 8 bases between. The CDR3: CSARWGGGYTF. The CDR3 bases are TGCAGTGCTAGATGGGGGGGTGGCTACACCTTC.

This rearrangement joins TRBV5-1 to TRBJ2-3; 16 bases agree with TRBD2. V lost 4 bases and J lost 3; bases outside the gene matches: 5. Germline V gives CDR1 SGHRS, CDR2 YFSETQ. The CDR3 spans 17 residues. The CDR3 spells CASSTGTSGGGTDTQYF. The CDR3 nucleotides read TGCGCCAGCAGCACCGGGACTAGCGGGGGGGGGACAGATACGCAGTATTTT.

The rearrangement uses TRBV20-1 and TRBJ1-6, with D perhaps TRBD1 (5 bases). The V end was cut by 5 bases, the J end by 7 bases, with 15 bases between. This CDR3 spans 14 amino acids. The germline CDR1 and CDR2 sequences are DFQATT and SNEGSKA (reference sequence). The CDR3 reads CSAPSGTINSPLHF. The CDR3 DNA reads TGCAGTGCTCCCAGCGGGACTATAAATTCACCCCTCCACTTT.

This clonotype was seen more than once but under ten times. V is TRBV28 and J is TRBJ1-5; TRBD1 aligns across 8 bases. The CDR3 totals 14 residues. The V gene's germline CDR1 is MDHEN and CDR2 SYDVKM. V lost 5 bases and J lost 6; bases outside the gene matches: 6. The CDR3 bases are TGTGCCAGCAGTACGACAGGGGTCGGTCAGCCCCAGCATTTT. The encoded protein is CASSTTGVGQPQHF.

V gene TRBV29-1 combines with J gene TRBJ2-3, with 13 nucleotides matching TRBD2. This CDR3 contains 16 residues. The germline gives CDR1 SQVTM, CDR2 ANQGSEA. After removal of 5 bases from V and 0 bases from J, the junction contained 5 bases not matched to a gene. In DNA, the CDR3 is TGCAGCGTTTCCGGGACTAGCGGGACTAGCACAGATACGCAGTATTTT. Translated, it gives CSVSGTSGTSTDTQYF.

The chain has TRBV6-1 and TRBJ1-1; tentative D call: TRBD1 (6 bases). This CDR3 is 13 amino acids long. Germline values: CDR1 MNHNS, CDR2 SASEGT. Trimming stripped 0 bases from V and 13 bases from J, with 15 bases between. The CDR3 DNA follows: TGTGCCAGCAGTGAAGCGAGGACAGCCGCCTATTTCTTT. This encodes CASSEARTAAYFF.

This clonotype was picked up a small number of times. The chain couples TRBV7-2 to TRBJ2-1; no reliable D call. The germline CDR1 and CDR2 sequences are SGHTA and FQGNSA. The CDR3 sequence is 13 residues long. The germline V and J ends were trimmed by 3 bases and 7 bases, with 10 bases remaining between them. The CDR3 region has the DNA TGTGCCAGCAGCTTGGGTCTACAGAATGAGCAGTTCTTC. Residues: CASSLGLQNEQFF.

This clonotype appeared many times. The chain carries TRBV14 and TRBJ1-1, with a weak D call TRBD1 (5 bases). The germline V gene encodes CDR1 SGHDN and CDR2 FVKESK. Trimming pared 4 bases from V and 7 bases from J, leaving 10 bases between. CDR3 length: 12 amino acids. The CDR3, as DNA: TGTGCCAGCAGCCGCCGGGACCATGAAGCTTTCTTT. Its translation is CASSRRDHEAFF.